The source of this TCR beta chain is a study of a mutant IDH1 vaccine in newly diagnosed glioma. The wider study: Patients began vaccination 4-6 weeks after radiotherapy alone, or with temozolomide cycles. Standard pretreatment was either radiotherapy, temozolomide, or, for most, radiochemotherapy with temozolomide.

As for time point: week 35, safety follow-up. Alongside topical imiquimod, each dose of vaccine comprised 300 ug of mutant IDH1 20-mer peptide. Sequenced by immunoSEQ multiplex PCR; TCRdb stores in-frame clones only, minus some. In the table there are over 45,000 clones, approximately 92% of which are singletons. General study findings and limits: It was roughly 93% of patients that developed vaccine-induced immune responses.

This CDR3 region has 13 residues. V gave up 2 bases and J gave up 8 bases, with 12 bases separating them. Germline CDR1 is MNHEY and CDR2 is SMNVEV (reference sequence). In regard to this clone: Its antigen remains unidentified.

The chain uses TRBV27 and TRBJ1-2; D is unresolved. This clonotype was obtained from a man in his fifties or sixties with glioma. The sequenced sample was PBMCs, obtained from a glioma patient whose treatment included an IDH1 peptide vaccine. The CDR3, as DNA: TGTGCCAGCAGTTTAGAGGGTTTCAGAGGCTACACCTTC. Translating it yields CASSLEGFRGYTF.